Given below is one T cell receptor (beta chain) in context. What this receptor recognizes is not known. Nothing much larger sits one base from this clone, and base qualities are not available. The data derive from a study of T cells in localized non-small cell lung cancer (dated by TCRdb to 2018 to 2020). Turning to the overall study: The study analyzed T cell repertoires of approximately 240 early-stage NSCLC patients, comparing tumors and uninvolved tumor-adjacent lungs. The cohort was made up of around 250 treatment-naive NSCLC patients whose localized lung tumors had been resected. A mean age of 66.3 years was recorded for the NSCLC patients, of whom 129 were male and 90 to 110 were female. Study-level results and caveats: Uninvolved tumor-adjacent lung showed the highest T cell clonality, higher than tumor, which suggests more focused antigenic responses in the uninvolved tumor-adjacent lung. Longer overall survival was associated with higher T cell density in blood, whereas shorter survival was associated with higher clonality in adjacent lung. Of the top 100 tumor clones, a median of roughly 53 were detected in paired uninvolved adjacent lung; roughly 26 were also among that lung's top 100. Because of the exploratory design, TCR variables were selected using unadjusted p-values without false-discovery rate correction. Because multi-region sequencing of the tumors was not done, intratumor heterogeneity could not be ruled out.

At diagnosis, tumor, uninvolved tumor-adjacent lung and peripheral blood were collected and then preserved as a mix of FFPE and fresh-frozen material. For TCR repertoire profiling, blood samples were analyzed in the form of peripheral blood mononuclear cells. Including cysteine and phenylalanine, the CDR3 has 16 amino acids. Just the 48-base CDR3 DNA is kept, in frame starting at base 1. CDR1 and CDR2, looked up from the germline V gene (reference sequence), are MNHNY and SVGAGI. V and J are trimmed by 4 bases and 0 bases, and the gene matches miss 7 bases of the junction. TCR beta CDR3 regions were sequenced from DNA using the immunoSEQ Assay. Per the authors' processing: T cell density was computed as TCR beta template counts normalized to usable DNA estimated by amplifying housekeeping genes. The preseqR package was used to estimate richness by extrapolating to 400,000 templates for PBMC samples and to 120,000 templates for tissue samples. Clonality was taken to be one minus Pielou's evenness. Differential abundance testing on productive amino-acid clonotypes, with a minimum total count of 5 and an alpha of 0.1, was used to identify tissue-enriched TCRs. The Jaccard Index and the Morisita Overlap Index were used to measure repertoire overlap between compartments. TCR beta CDR3s were clustered by GLIPH together with public tetramer-defined viral CDR3s, and at least three viral sequences plus V-gene enrichment were required for viral motifs. TCRdb provides this immuneACCESS table in a form limited to in-frame rearrangements. Some clones are lacking; in checked studies, under half of them reflect an unresolved V gene, and why the rest are absent is not known. V and J calls and clone size are as listed in that table; D and trimming were resolved from the DNA. In this sample the table shows around 100,000 clones, about 87% of which occur a single time. The leading ten clones occupy roughly 15% of the sample.

The source was peripheral blood, collected before any cancer treatment. The receptor chain draws on TRBV6-6 and TRBJ2-7, with 9 bases in between that match TRBD1. This sequence originates from a man aged 40 to 75 with stage I squamous cell lung carcinoma. The DNA sequence follows: TGTGCCAGCAGTTTGACCGGGACAGGGACCTCCTACGAGCAGTACTTC. The resulting protein is CASSLTGTGTSYEQYF.